This entry lists 14 T cell receptor beta chains sequenced from one sample in a study of identical twins. TCRdb analysed the 5' RACE reads with MiXCR anew, one entry per CDR3 protein. The sample carries about 450,000 distinct CDR3 sequences, roughly 20% recorded once. The sample taken for sequencing was naive T cells sorted from blood. The origin of the receptors is a man aged 50-60 years in good health.

This clonotype has a handful of counts. This chain connects TRBV20-1 to TRBJ2-1, with 9 bases matching TRBD2. With 5 bases clipped from V and 6 bases from J, the junction kept 8 bases outside the gene matches. This CDR3 region has 14 residues. The germline CDR1 and CDR2 sequences are DFQATT and SNEGSKA (reference sequence). The CDR3 loop is CSALSGSLSNEQFF. In DNA form, the CDR3 reads TGCAGTGCTCTTAGCGGGAGCTTAAGCAATGAGCAGTTCTTC.

This chain connects TRBV11-1 to TRBJ2-6; D gene ambiguous. Germline loops: CDR1 SGHAT, CDR2 FQDESV (reference sequence). There are 15 residues in the CDR3. Trimming removed 1 base at V and 8 bases at J, with 12 bases between. CDR3 nucleotides: TGTGCCAGCAGCTTAGGAAGCAAAGGGCCCAACGTCCTGACTTTC. It encodes CASSLGSKGPNVLTF.

This clonotype was counted between two and nine times. V is TRBV12-3 or TRBV12-4 and J is TRBJ2-5; a possible D gene is TRBD1 (5 bases). V shed 5 bases and J shed 4 bases, with 11 bases lying between them. The CDR3 totals 13 residues. The CDR3: CASSPGSGETQYF. CDR3 sequence (DNA): TGTGCCAGCAGTCCAGGGTCGGGAGAGACCCAGTACTTC.

V is TRBV11-3 and J is TRBJ2-1; possible D gene TRBD2, 5 bases. Trimming removed 5 bases at V and 2 bases at J, with 19 bases between. Per the germline V gene, CDR1 is SGHNT and CDR2 is YENEEA. The CDR3 length is 17 residues. CDR3 bases: TGTGCCAGCAGCGGTGGTGTGCGGGCCCGACCCTACAATGAGCAGTTCTTC. Translation: CASSGGVRARPYNEQFF.

With regard to this clonotype: A read error may be the cause here, since a much bigger clone is one base away. V and J are TRBV6-2 or TRBV6-3 and TRBJ1-1; D might be TRBD1 (6 bases). The CDR3 consists of 15 residues. Germline V gives CDR1 MNHEY, CDR2 SVGEGT. For the CDR3, the DNA is TGTGCCGGCAGTTTCCGGACAGTGATTGACACTGAAGCTTTCTTT. It yields the protein CAGSFRTVIDTEAFF.

This clonotype was counted at least ten times. The chain is built from TRBV18 and TRBJ2-3, with TRBD2 matching over 9 bases. V gave up 1 base and J gave up 3 bases; unmatched junction bases: 5. The CDR3 consists of 16 residues. The V gene's germline CDR1 is KGHSH and CDR2 LQKENI. The DNA for the CDR3 is TGTGCCAGCTCACCACTCGCGGGACTAGCAACAGATACGCAGTATTTT. It specifies CASSPLAGLATDTQYF.

This clonotype turned up a few times. The chain recombines TRBV11-2 with TRBJ2-7; 10 bases fit TRBD2. Per the germline V gene, CDR1 is SGHAT and CDR2 is FQNNGV. CDR3 length equals 15 residues. The V and J ends lost 0 bases and 3 bases, in that order; junction bases with no gene match: 2. CDR3 region: CASSLESGGVYEQYF. CDR3 in DNA: TGTGCCAGCAGCTTAGAGAGCGGGGGGGTCTACGAGCAGTACTTC.

The V and J genes are TRBV7-3 and TRBJ2-3; maybe TRBD2 (6 bases). Germline V gene sequence: CDR1 SGHTA, CDR2 FQGTGA. V was pared by 5 bases and J by 6 bases, with 18 bases between. This CDR3 comprises 15 residues. Here the CDR3 DNA reads TGTGCCAGCAGCCAGAGCGGGTTAGGCCGGGATACGCAGTATTTT. Translating it yields CASSQSGLGRDTQYF.

This clonotype was picked up many times. The chain employs TRBV4-3 and TRBJ2-4, with 11 bases that match TRBD1. Germline V gives CDR1 LGHNA, CDR2 YSLEER. The CDR3 covers 16 residues. Trimming removed 3 bases from V and 8 bases from J; junction bases left unmatched: 9. In nucleotides, the CDR3 is TGCGCCAGCAGCCAGGACTGGACAGGGGGCGCGTACATTCAGTACTTC. Residues: CASSQDWTGGAYIQYF.

This clonotype was picked up many times. The J gene is TRBJ1-5, the V gene TRBV27; 9 nucleotides agree with TRBD1. Germline V gene lookup returns CDR1 MNHEY and CDR2 SMNVEV (reference sequence). The CDR3 is 15 residues long. Trimming at V came to 5 bases and at J to 5 bases, leaving 7 bases not matched to a gene. The CDR3 reads CASSPLGQGHQPQHF. CDR3 sequence (DNA): TGTGCCAGCAGTCCCCTGGGACAGGGCCATCAGCCCCAGCATTTT.

This clonotype came up once. The chain combines TRBV20-1 with TRBJ2-7, with D possibly matching TRBD1 (6 bases). The germline V gene has CDR1 DFQATT and CDR2 SNEGSKA (reference sequence). This CDR3 region has 11 residues. V was cut by 3 bases and J by 5 bases, with 8 bases left in between. CDR3 amino acids: CSASPGDEQYF. In DNA, the CDR3 is TGCAGTGCTAGTCCAGGGGACGAGCAGTACTTC.

The rearrangement links TRBV4-3 to TRBJ2-2; D gene unclear. Germline lookup yields CDR1 LGHNA and CDR2 YSLEER. The CDR3 loop spans 16 amino acids. Trimming pared 4 bases from V and 6 bases from J, leaving 18 bases between. This chain's CDR3 is CASSPKTFIVSGELFF. DNA of the CDR3: TGCGCCAGCAGCCCCAAGACATTTATAGTGTCCGGGGAGCTGTTTTTT.

This clonotype was picked up many times. The chain joins TRBV10-3 to TRBJ2-7; TRBD2 agrees at 15 bases. Trimming at V came to 6 bases and at J to 9 bases, leaving 18 bases not matched to a gene. This CDR3 region has 18 residues. The germline gives CDR1 ENHRY, CDR2 SYGVKD. The CDR3 DNA follows: TGTGCCATCAGCCTACGGACTAGCGGGGGGGTCTACAAAGAAGGGCAGTACTTC. Its protein is CAISLRTSGGVYKEGQYF.

Concerning this clonotype itself: A much larger clonotype is one base distant, so this may be a read error. The rearrangement links TRBV5-1 to TRBJ1-1; D is ambiguous. Germline V lookup: CDR1 SGHRS, CDR2 YFSETQ. The CDR3 contains 15 residues. The CDR3 is CASSLDRAANIEAFF. CDR3 in DNA: TGCGCCAGCAGCTTGGATAGGGCAGCGAACATTGAAGCTTTCTTT.